The 10 T cell receptor beta chains in this list originate from one sample, sequenced in a study of neurological immune-mediated disorders. TCRdb called the 5' RACE reads again in MiXCR, with one record for every CDR3 protein. The top ten hold approximately 6.8% of the sample, which has about 79,000 distinct CDR3 sequences, 13% to 15% seen once. Material for sequencing was PBMCs. The receptors shown here come from a woman in her 50s in good health.

On this clonotype: A much larger clone differs from this one at a single base, so this may be a read error. The chain recombines TRBV6-5 with TRBJ2-1; either TRBD1 or TRBD2 may supply D (5 bases each). The V gene's germline CDR1 is MNHEY and CDR2 SVGAGI. The germline V and J ends were trimmed by 6 bases and 6 bases, with 12 bases remaining between them. The CDR3 contains 13 residues. In DNA form, the CDR3 reads TGTGCCAGCAGAGCAACGGGGCGCAATGAGCAGTTCTTC. Amino acids: CASRATGRNEQFF.

This clonotype was recorded at least ten times. This chain links TRBV5-1 with TRBJ1-1, with TRBD1 as a possible D gene (5 bases). The germline CDR1 and CDR2 sequences are SGHRS and YFSETQ. V was pared by 3 bases and J by 4 bases, with 22 bases between. The CDR3 is made up of 17 amino acids. CDR3 region: CASSSHPWGKVVTEAFF. The CDR3 coding sequence is TGCGCCAGCAGCTCCCACCCTTGGGGGAAGGTAGTCACTGAAGCTTTCTTT. The variable domain in full, with the rest retrieved from reference TRBV5-1 and TRBJ1-1, is KAGVTQTPRYLIKTRGQQVTLSCSPISGHRSVSWYQQTPGQGLQFLFEYFSETQRNKGNFPGRFSGRQFSNSRSEMNVSTLELGDSALYLCASSSHPWGKVVTEAFFGQGTRLTVV.

This clonotype was recorded many times. The chain couples TRBV5-1 to TRBJ2-1; 10 bases align to TRBD1. The CDR3 spans 15 residues. Germline CDR1 SGHRS, CDR2 YFSETQ. Germline trimming cut 0 bases from V and 6 bases from J; bases unmatched to any gene: 3. In nucleotides, the CDR3 is TGCGCCAGCAGCTTGGTGGGGACAGGGGTCAATGAGCAGTTCTTC. Translated, it gives CASSLVGTGVNEQFF.

The table lists this clonotype with many counts. The chain links TRBV5-1 to TRBJ2-7, with 11 bases identical to TRBD1. J was trimmed by 3 bases and V by 5 bases; bases with no gene match: 4. CDR3 length: 14 amino acids. Germline assignment: CDR1 SGHRS and CDR2 YFSETQ. CDR3 nucleotide sequence: TGCGCCAGCAGATCCGGGACAGGGGGCTACGAGCAGTACTTC. It yields the protein CASRSGTGGYEQYF. The variable domain in full, with the rest retrieved from reference TRBV5-1 and TRBJ2-7, is KAGVTQTPRYLIKTRGQQVTLSCSPISGHRSVSWYQQTPGQGLQFLFEYFSETQRNKGNFPGRFSGRQFSNSRSEMNVSTLELGDSALYLCASRSGTGGYEQYFGPGTRLTVT.

This clonotype was seen at least ten times. The CDR3 DNA reads TGTGCCAGCAGCTTACGCGACCTAGTTCTCTACAATGAGCAGTTCTTC. It specifies CASSLRDLVLYNEQFF. This chain connects TRBV7-2 to TRBJ2-1, with D uncertain. This CDR3 is 16 amino acids long. V lost 2 bases and J 3 bases, leaving 14 bases between the germline ends. The germline CDR1 and CDR2 sequences are SGHTA and FQGNSA.

This clonotype has at least ten counts. The J gene is TRBJ1-2, the V gene TRBV20-1, with D possibly matching TRBD1 (5 bases). Looked up from germline, CDR1 is DFQATT and CDR2 is SNEGSKA (reference sequence). CDR3 length equals 14 residues. Trimming left V 0 bases short and J 8 bases short, with 16 bases between. CDR3 residues: CSARDAGPRGGYTF. CDR3 in DNA: TGCAGTGCTAGAGATGCGGGACCCCGAGGGGGCTACACCTTC.

This clonotype was detected many times. Written as DNA, the CDR3 is TGTGCCAGCAGCTACAGGGGGCAGAATGCTTTCTTT. It is translated as CASSYRGQNAFF. V and J are TRBV5-5 and TRBJ1-1; the match to TRBD1 covers 9 bases. The CDR3 loop spans 12 amino acids. The V gene's germline CDR1 is SGHKS and CDR2 YYEKEE (reference sequence). V lost 3 bases, J lost 11 bases, and 5 bases stayed unmatched.

The rearrangement links TRBV2 to TRBJ1-2; D possibly corresponds to TRBD1 (6 bases). Trimming shortened V by 10 bases and J by 5 bases, and 23 bases separated the two germline ends. The CDR3 length is 15 residues. Looked up from germline, CDR1 is SNHLY and CDR2 is FYNNEI. Here the CDR3 DNA reads TGTGCCACCCGGGGGGCAGGGCGAGAAATTTATGGCTACACCTTC. This translates into CATRGAGREIYGYTF. Full variable domain (rest looked up from reference TRBV2 and TRBJ1-2): EPEVTQTPSHQVTQMGQEVILRCVPISNHLYFYWYRQILGQKVEFLVSFYNNEISEKSEIFDDQFSVERPDGSNFTLKIRSTKLEDSAMYFCATRGAGREIYGYTFGSGTRLTVV.

This clonotype was seen repeatedly, ten times or more. This sequence joins TRBV5-1 and TRBJ2-1, with 9 bases aligning to TRBD2. Trimming cost V 0 bases and J 9 bases; bases outside gene matches: 7. CDR1 and CDR2 (germline): SGHRS, YFSETQ. CDR3 length: 15 residues. The CDR3 bases are TGCGCCAGCAGCTTGGTAGCGGGAGATCGGGTTGAGCAGTTCTTC. Residues: CASSLVAGDRVEQFF. The full variable domain, rest sourced from reference TRBV5-1 and TRBJ2-1, is KAGVTQTPRYLIKTRGQQVTLSCSPISGHRSVSWYQQTPGQGLQFLFEYFSETQRNKGNFPGRFSGRQFSNSRSEMNVSTLELGDSALYLCASSLVAGDRVEQFFGPGTRLTVL.

This clonotype was counted many times. The gene calls are TRBV5-6 and TRBJ2-7, with 13 bases fitting TRBD2. Germline lookup yields CDR1 SGHDT and CDR2 YYEEEE. V was pared by 3 bases and J by 3 bases, with 3 bases of the junction left unmatched. The CDR3 covers 15 residues. CDR3 region: CASSSRLAGGYEQYF. The CDR3 DNA sequence: TGTGCCAGCAGCTCAAGACTAGCGGGAGGCTACGAGCAGTACTTC.